Listed below are T cell receptor beta chains from one sample, sequenced in a study of shared clonotypes between healthy human individuals. Libraries were prepared by immunoSEQ multiplex PCR; TCRdb keeps only in-frame clonotypes and omits some of them. This sample has about 1.5 million clones, with 95% to 99% found just once. Source material: naive CD4+ T cells sorted from blood. These TCRs come from a man younger than 45 in good health. The CDR3 runs from the conserved cysteine through the conserved F or W. Fields, in order: J gene, D gene, clone size, V gene, CDR3 DNA, CDR3 protein. D genes are given only for firm matches. Rows may omit the clone size; those that give it use once, few, many or a size class.

J gene: TRBJ1-1; D gene: NA; clone size: NA; V gene: TRBV30; CDR3 DNA: TGTGCCTGGACTTCTGGAGCGGGCACTGAAGCTTTCTTT; CDR3 protein: CAWTSGAGTEAFF
J gene: TRBJ1-1; D gene: NA; clone size: NA; V gene: TRBV11-2; CDR3 DNA: TGTGCCAGCAGCTTAGAAAGGACAGCGGGGGCAGACACTGAAGCTTTCTTT; CDR3 protein: CASSLERTAGADTEAFF
J gene: TRBJ2-1; D gene: TRBD1; clone size: NA; V gene: TRBV25-1; CDR3 DNA: TGTGCCAGCAGTAGAAGGGACAGGCAACGCAATGAGCAGTTCTTC; CDR3 protein: CASSRRDRQRNEQFF
J gene: TRBJ2-2; D gene: NA; clone size: NA; V gene: TRBV7-8; CDR3 DNA: TGTGCCAGCAGCTTAAGGGCCGGAAACACCGGGGAGCTGTTTTTT; CDR3 protein: CASSLRAGNTGELFF
J gene: TRBJ2-3; D gene: NA; clone size: once; V gene: TRBV27; CDR3 DNA: TGTGCCAGCAGCCTTCTACTGGTGAAGCGCACAGATACGCAGTATTTT; CDR3 protein: CASSLLLVKRTDTQYF
J gene: TRBJ2-1; D gene: NA; clone size: NA; V gene: TRBV9; CDR3 DNA: TGTGCCAGCAGCGTTGGGCCTTTCTCCTACAATGAGCAGTTCTTC; CDR3 protein: CASSVGPFSYNEQFF
J gene: TRBJ1-5; D gene: NA; clone size: NA; V gene: TRBV7-8; CDR3 DNA: TGTGCCAGCAGCTTTAGACCCTCGACAGAGCCCAATCAGCCCCAGCATTTT; CDR3 protein: CASSFRPSTEPNQPQHF
J gene: TRBJ1-5; D gene: TRBD1; clone size: NA; V gene: TRBV6-1; CDR3 DNA: TGTGCCAGCAGTGAACCCCGAACGATTTCCGGGACAGGTATTCCTCAGCCCCAGCATTTT; CDR3 protein: CASSEPRTISGTGIPQPQHF
J gene: TRBJ2-7; D gene: NA; clone size: NA; V gene: TRBV7-9; CDR3 DNA: TGTGCCAGCAGCTTAGGGGGGTGGGACCACGAGCAGTACTTC; CDR3 protein: CASSLGGWDHEQYF
J gene: TRBJ2-7; D gene: NA; clone size: NA; V gene: TRBV25-1; CDR3 DNA: TGTGCCAGCAGCGGAGACAGCATGAGCTCCTACGAGCAGTACTTC; CDR3 protein: CASSGDSMSSYEQYF
J gene: TRBJ2-7; D gene: TRBD2; clone size: NA; V gene: TRBV19; CDR3 DNA: TGTGCCAGTAGTCCCGACATGGGACTAGCGGGAGTACACGAGCAGTACTTC; CDR3 protein: CASSPDMGLAGVHEQYF
J gene: TRBJ2-7; D gene: NA; clone size: NA; V gene: TRBV27; CDR3 DNA: TGTGCCAGCAGCTACGGACAGCCCCCCTACGAGCAGTACTTC; CDR3 protein: CASSYGQPPYEQYF
J gene: TRBJ1-1; D gene: NA; clone size: NA; V gene: TRBV14; CDR3 DNA: TGTGCCAGCAGCCAAGTTCGGGGTGCCACTGAAGCTTTCTTT; CDR3 protein: CASSQVRGATEAFF
J gene: TRBJ2-7; D gene: TRBD2; clone size: NA; V gene: TRBV30; CDR3 DNA: TGTGCCTGGAGTGGACTAGCGGTGTCCTACGAGCAGTACTTC; CDR3 protein: CAWSGLAVSYEQYF
J gene: TRBJ2-2; D gene: NA; clone size: NA; V gene: TRBV7-9; CDR3 DNA: TGTGCCAGCAGCTTAGTGGGGGAGCTGTTTTTT; CDR3 protein: CASSLVGELFF
J gene: TRBJ2-1; D gene: TRBD1; clone size: NA; V gene: TRBV7-8; CDR3 DNA: TGTGCCAGCAGCTTAGAATACAGGGGCAATGAGCAGTTCTTC; CDR3 protein: CASSLEYRGNEQFF
J gene: TRBJ2-1; D gene: NA; clone size: NA; V gene: TRBV27; CDR3 DNA: TGTGCCAGCAGTTACGGGGGAACCTACAATGAGCAGTTCTTC; CDR3 protein: CASSYGGTYNEQFF
J gene: TRBJ2-7; D gene: NA; clone size: NA; V gene: TRBV6-5; CDR3 DNA: TGTGCCAGCAAAGATGACGGAGCCCACTACGAGCAGTACTTC; CDR3 protein: CASKDDGAHYEQYF
J gene: TRBJ1-1; D gene: TRBD1; clone size: NA; V gene: TRBV28; CDR3 DNA: TGTGCCAGCAGTCCCGGGACAGGACCGAACACTGAAGCTTTCTTT; CDR3 protein: CASSPGTGPNTEAFF
J gene: TRBJ1-5; D gene: NA; clone size: once; V gene: TRBV19; CDR3 DNA: TGTGCCAGTAGTTTACCGGTGGGAGTGGGGAATCAGCCCCAGCATTTT; CDR3 protein: CASSLPVGVGNQPQHF
J gene: TRBJ2-1; D gene: NA; clone size: NA; V gene: TRBV18; CDR3 DNA: TGTGCCAGCTCACCACCGGTTAGCTATGAGCAGTTCTTC; CDR3 protein: CASSPPVSYEQFF
J gene: TRBJ2-1; D gene: NA; clone size: NA; V gene: TRBV28; CDR3 DNA: TGTGCCAGCAGCACCACTCAGTACAATGAGCAGTTCTTC; CDR3 protein: CASSTTQYNEQFF
J gene: TRBJ2-1; D gene: NA; clone size: NA; V gene: TRBV11-1; CDR3 DNA: TGTGCCAGCAGGGGGAAGAAGGTCCCCAGCTCCTACAATGAGCAGTTCTTC; CDR3 protein: CASRGKKVPSSYNEQFF
J gene: TRBJ2-7; D gene: TRBD1; clone size: NA; V gene: TRBV28; CDR3 DNA: TGTGCCAGCAGTTATCGGACAGGGCGATACGAGCAGTACTTC; CDR3 protein: CASSYRTGRYEQYF
J gene: TRBJ2-6; D gene: NA; clone size: NA; V gene: TRBV19; CDR3 DNA: TGTGCCAGTAGCTCTGTGTTTGGGGCCAACGTCCTGACTTTC; CDR3 protein: CASSSVFGANVLTF
J gene: TRBJ2-5; D gene: NA; clone size: once; V gene: TRBV18; CDR3 DNA: TGTGCCAGCTCTTTAACACCGGGATCTCAAGAGACCCAGTACTTC; CDR3 protein: CASSLTPGSQETQYF